These 9 T cell receptor beta chains were sequenced from one sample in a study of blood T cells in healthy people across ages. With a J-beta primer mix and a sample-barcoded 5' primer, a second PCR ran 7 to 11 cycles. TCRdb independently ran MiXCR on the 5' RACE reads; one entry per CDR3 protein. The sample has some 890,000 distinct CDR3 sequences; just under 30% are singletons. The sample was also linked to a second study, of T cells of mothers and their children.

Source material: blood. Source of these receptors: a woman aged 40 to 55 in good health.

The V and J genes are TRBV7-2 and TRBJ2-3; D is tentatively TRBD1 or TRBD2 (6 bases each). The germline V gene encodes CDR1 SGHTA and CDR2 FQGNSA. V lost 1 base and J lost 1, with 12 bases in between. The length of the CDR3 is 16 residues. In nucleotides, the CDR3 is TGTGCCAGCAGCTTAGGGGGGGCGTTTCGCACAGATACGCAGTATTTT. Residues: CASSLGGAFRTDTQYF.

Worth noting for this clonotype: A junction boundary mismatches the germline segment, possibly from a read error. This chain links TRBV5-1 with TRBJ2-7; D remains unclear. The CDR3 has 12 residues. The germline V gene encodes CDR1 SGHRS and CDR2 YFSETQ. The CDR3 DNA is TGCACCAGCAGTGGAACCTCCTACGAGCAGTACTTC. Residues: CTSSGTSYEQYF.

As regards this clonotype: At one end the junction does not follow the germline gene, possibly because of a read error. The rearrangement joins TRBV6-5 to TRBJ1-2; TRBD1 aligns across 10 bases. From germline, CDR1 is MNHEY and CDR2 SVGAGI. The CDR3 has 15 residues. CDR3 sequence reads: CASSFQKTGGYGHTF. The DNA of the CDR3 is TGTGCCAGCAGTTTCCAAAAGACAGGGGGCTATGGCCACACCTTC.

This clonotype showed up many times. The gene calls are TRBV5-5 and TRBJ2-7; D is uncertain. Per the germline V gene, CDR1 is SGHKS and CDR2 is YYEKEE (reference sequence). V lost 2 bases to trimming and J lost 4 bases, with 4 bases between them. The CDR3 runs 11 residues. CDR3 sequence reads: CASSLNYEQYF. CDR3 nucleotide sequence: TGTGCCAGCAGCTTAAATTACGAGCAGTACTTC.

The V and J genes are TRBV4-3 and TRBJ1-4; D remains unclear. Germline CDR1 is LGHNA and CDR2 is YSLEER. CDR3 length: 14 residues. Trimming cost V 3 bases and J 0 bases, with 5 bases left between them. The CDR3 nucleotides are TGCGCCAGCAGCCATGGGGCAACTAATGAAAAACTGTTTTTT. Amino acid sequence: CASSHGATNEKLFF.

As to this clonotype: With a much larger clone just one base away, this may be a read error. The gene calls are TRBV29-1 and TRBJ2-3, with D maybe TRBD1 (6 bases). Germline loops: CDR1 SQVTM, CDR2 ANQGSEA. The length of the CDR3 is 13 residues. Trimming removed 7 bases at V and 4 bases at J, with 15 bases between. The CDR3: CSGSNRAPDTQYF. The CDR3 coding sequence is TGCAGCGGTAGTAACAGGGCGCCAGATACGCAGTATTTT.

On this clonotype: One junction end disagrees with the germline gene, perhaps due to a read error. The J gene is TRBJ1-1, the V gene TRBV9; weak D call: TRBD1 (5 bases). CDR1 and CDR2 from the germline V gene are SGDLS and YYNGEE. This CDR3 region has 14 residues. The CDR3 sequence: CASGVDSHYTEAFF. As DNA, the CDR3 is TGTGCCAGCGGCGTCGACAGCCACTACACTGAAGCTTTCTTT.

The CDR3 DNA reads as TGTGCCAGCAGTTTATCGGGGGAAGGCTACACCTTC. Translating gives CASSLSGEGYTF. The chain combines TRBV28 with TRBJ1-2; D may be TRBD1 (5 bases). The V gene lost 1 base and the J gene lost 8 bases, with 8 bases spanning the gap. This CDR3 spans 12 amino acids. Germline V gives CDR1 MDHEN, CDR2 SYDVKM.

This clonotype was seen more than once but under ten times. The chain is built from TRBV5-6 and TRBJ2-1; 12 bases align to TRBD2. V shed 0 bases, J shed 14 bases, and the junction held 3 bases outside the gene matches. The V gene's germline CDR1 is SGHDT and CDR2 YYEEEE. The CDR3 length is 13 residues. CDR3 DNA sequence: TGTGCCAGCAGCTTGGGACTAGCGGGGGAGGAGTTCTTC. It codes for CASSLGLAGEEFF. The whole variable domain, filled in from reference TRBV5-6 and TRBJ2-1, reads DAGVTQSPTHLIKTRGQQVTLRCSPKSGHDTVSWYQQALGQGPQFIFQYYEEEERQRGNFPDRFSGHQFPNYSSELNVNALLLGDSALYLCASSLGLAGEEFFGPGTRLTVL.